This section outlines one T cell receptor beta chain sequence together with its context. Its matching antigen is unknown. Trimming removed 7 bases from V and 6 bases from J, with 13 bases in between. Germline V gene lookup returns CDR1 MNHNS and CDR2 SASEGT. The CDR3 is made up of 13 amino acids. Primers included in the PCR were 60 Vbeta and 13 Jbeta primers. Libraries were prepared by immunoSEQ multiplex PCR; TCRdb keeps only in-frame clonotypes and omits some of them. The sample holds roughly 200,000 clones, roughly 75% seen once. The sample originates from a study of cytomegalovirus exposure and HLA in healthy donors. Study-level results: The authors assumed roughly uniform sequencing depth across donors for presence/absence analyses. Versus the 666-donor mean, an Asian-associated ancestry cluster reportedly showed fewer N-insertions in a later analysis.

Everyone who donated was a healthy bone marrow donor. The J gene is TRBJ2-1, the V gene TRBV6-1; a weak D match, TRBD2 (6 bases). Material: PBMCs. This receptor was obtained from a man aged 35 to 55 in good health and CMV-seronegative. CDR3 amino acids: CASIGGTGNEQFF. CDR3 DNA: TGTGCCAGCATCGGCGGGACGGGCAATGAGCAGTTCTTC.